This T cell receptor (beta chain) originates from a study of blood T cell repertoires in COVID-19. Sequencing was performed with immunoSEQ multiplex PCR; in TCRdb, only in-frame clones are kept and a portion is missing. This table has fewer than 350,000 clones, around 90% appearing once. Germline CDR1 is MGHRA and CDR2 is YSYEKL. The CDR3 totals 15 residues. V was shortened by 3 bases and J by 2 bases, with 12 bases between the two germline ends. Sequencing was carried out using PBMCs or T cells enriched from blood (not recorded which). The TCR comes from a woman between 40 and 50 years old who had recovered from COVID-19. The chain carries TRBV4-1 and TRBJ2-3, with D possibly matching TRBD2 (6 bases). In nucleotides, the CDR3 is TGCGCCAGCAGCCATGAGTGGGAGGACACAGATACGCAGTATTTT. Translating it yields CASSHEWEDTDTQYF.